The clone carrying this T cell receptor (beta chain) was detected a few times. The antigen is unknown. This sample stems from a study of cytomegalovirus exposure and HLA in healthy donors. Study summary: Caucasian-associated ancestry cluster membership applied to around 76% of 398 genotyped donors. Study-wide results and limits: Presence/absence analyses rested on an assumption that sequencing depth was roughly uniform across donors.

CDR1 and CDR2 (germline): GTSNPN, SVGIG (reference sequence). The CDR3 totals 11 residues. The V and J ends lost 8 bases and 4 bases respectively, with 11 bases between them. PCR primers comprised 60 Vbeta and 13 Jbeta primers. Produced via immunoSEQ multiplex PCR; TCRdb's table is partial and in-frame only. The table shows roughly 290,000 clones, with around 90% occurring only once. This rearrangement joins TRBV30 to TRBJ1-2; D remains ambiguous. Sequenced sample: PBMCs. This TCR was recovered from a woman under 30 in good health and CMV-seronegative. For the CDR3, the DNA is TGTGCCCTAACCGATCTCTATGGCTACACCTTC. Residues: CALTDLYGYTF.